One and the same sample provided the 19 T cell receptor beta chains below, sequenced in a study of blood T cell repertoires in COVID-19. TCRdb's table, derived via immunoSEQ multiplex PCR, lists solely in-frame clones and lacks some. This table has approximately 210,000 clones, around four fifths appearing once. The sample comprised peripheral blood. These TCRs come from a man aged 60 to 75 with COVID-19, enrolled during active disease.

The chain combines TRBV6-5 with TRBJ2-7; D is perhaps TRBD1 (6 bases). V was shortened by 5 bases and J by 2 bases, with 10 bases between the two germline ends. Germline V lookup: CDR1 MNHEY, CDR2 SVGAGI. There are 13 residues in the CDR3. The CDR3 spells CASSNRDTYEQYF. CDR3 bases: TGTGCCAGCAGTAACCGGGACACCTACGAGCAGTACTTC.

The CDR3 region is CAWTVGGAGYTF. CDR3 sequence (DNA): TGTGCCTGGACCGTCGGAGGGGCCGGCTACACCTTC. The gene calls are TRBV30 and TRBJ1-2; maybe TRBD1 (5 bases). The germline gives CDR1 GTSNPN, CDR2 SVGIG (reference sequence). The CDR3 has 12 amino acids. V dropped 4 bases and J dropped 8 bases, with 14 bases sitting between them. The full variable domain, its missing parts supplied by reference TRBV30 and TRBJ1-2, is SQTIHQWPATLVQPVGSPLSLECTVEGTSNPNLYWYRQAAGRGLQLLFYSVGIGQISSEVPQNLSASRPQDRQFILSSKKLLLSDSGFYLCAWTVGGAGYTFGSGTRLTVV.

CDR3 amino acids: CASQTSVTYEQYF. The CDR3 bases are TGTGCCAGTCAGACTAGCGTCACCTACGAGCAGTACTTC. The V gene is TRBV6-5, the J gene TRBJ2-7, with TRBD2 identical over 8 bases. V lost 9 bases and J lost 2; bases outside the gene matches: 6. Looked up from germline, CDR1 is MNHEY and CDR2 is SVGAGI. The CDR3 runs to 13 residues.

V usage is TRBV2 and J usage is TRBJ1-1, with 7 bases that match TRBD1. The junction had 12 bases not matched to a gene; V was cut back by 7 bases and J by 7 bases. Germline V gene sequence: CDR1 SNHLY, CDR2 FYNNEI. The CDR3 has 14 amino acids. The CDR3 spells CASTMTGWKNEAFF. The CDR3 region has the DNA TGTGCCAGCACCATGACAGGGTGGAAAAATGAAGCTTTCTTT.

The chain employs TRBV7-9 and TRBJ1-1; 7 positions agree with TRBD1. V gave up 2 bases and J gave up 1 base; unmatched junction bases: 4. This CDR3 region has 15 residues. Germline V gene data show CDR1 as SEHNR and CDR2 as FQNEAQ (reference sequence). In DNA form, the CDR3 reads TGTGCCAGCAGCTTACGGGGACAGAGGAACACTGAAGCTTTCTTT. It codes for CASSLRGQRNTEAFF.

The CDR3: CASSLSGSLAGTDTQYF. DNA of the CDR3: TGTGCCAGCAGTTTAAGCGGGTCCTTAGCTGGCACAGATACGCAGTATTTT. The chain employs TRBV28 and TRBJ2-3; possibly TRBD2 for D (6 bases). Germline V gene lookup returns CDR1 MDHEN and CDR2 SYDVKM. The CDR3 is 17 amino acids. V lost 2 bases and J 1 base, leaving 16 bases between the germline ends.

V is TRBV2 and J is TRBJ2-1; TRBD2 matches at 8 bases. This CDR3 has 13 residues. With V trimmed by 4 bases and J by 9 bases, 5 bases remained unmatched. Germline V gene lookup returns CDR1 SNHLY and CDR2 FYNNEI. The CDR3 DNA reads TGTGCCAGCAGTGGACTAGCGAGGGGTGAGCAGTTCTTC. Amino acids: CASSGLARGEQFF. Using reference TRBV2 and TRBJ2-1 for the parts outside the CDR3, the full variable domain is EPEVTQTPSHQVTQMGQEVILRCVPISNHLYFYWYRQILGQKVEFLVSFYNNEISEKSEIFDDQFSVERPDGSNFTLKIRSTKLEDSAMYFCASSGLARGEQFFGPGTRLTVL.

CDR3 sequence reads: CSVYRGLGETQYF. The CDR3 bases are TGCAGCGTCTACAGGGGGCTGGGGGAGACCCAGTACTTC. The chain links TRBV29-1 to TRBJ2-5, with 9 bases identical to TRBD1. The CDR3 has 13 residues. Germline assignment: CDR1 SQVTM and CDR2 ANQGSEA. With 6 bases clipped from V and 5 bases from J, the junction kept 7 bases outside the gene matches.

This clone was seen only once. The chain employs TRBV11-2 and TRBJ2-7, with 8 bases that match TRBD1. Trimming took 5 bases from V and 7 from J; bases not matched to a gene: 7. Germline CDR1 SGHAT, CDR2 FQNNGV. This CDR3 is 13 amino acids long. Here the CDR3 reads CASSPDRVNEQYF. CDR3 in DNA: TGTGCCAGCAGCCCGGACAGGGTTAATGAGCAGTACTTC.

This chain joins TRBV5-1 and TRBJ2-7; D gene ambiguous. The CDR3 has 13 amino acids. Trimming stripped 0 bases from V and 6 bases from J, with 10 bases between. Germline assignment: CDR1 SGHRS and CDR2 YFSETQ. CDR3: CASSLEGWAEQYF. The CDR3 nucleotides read TGCGCCAGCAGCTTGGAAGGCTGGGCCGAGCAGTACTTC.

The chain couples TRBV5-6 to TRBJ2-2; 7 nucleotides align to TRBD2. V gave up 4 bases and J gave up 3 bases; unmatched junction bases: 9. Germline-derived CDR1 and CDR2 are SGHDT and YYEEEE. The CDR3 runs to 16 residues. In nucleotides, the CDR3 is TGTGCCAGCAGCCCTGGGGGGAGGGTGGACACCGGGGAGCTGTTTTTT. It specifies CASSPGGRVDTGELFF.

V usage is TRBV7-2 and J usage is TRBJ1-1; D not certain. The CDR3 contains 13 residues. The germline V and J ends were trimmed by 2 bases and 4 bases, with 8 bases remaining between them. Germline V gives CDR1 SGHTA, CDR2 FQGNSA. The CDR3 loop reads CASSLLWSTEAFF. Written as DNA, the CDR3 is TGTGCCAGCAGCTTACTTTGGAGCACTGAAGCTTTCTTT.

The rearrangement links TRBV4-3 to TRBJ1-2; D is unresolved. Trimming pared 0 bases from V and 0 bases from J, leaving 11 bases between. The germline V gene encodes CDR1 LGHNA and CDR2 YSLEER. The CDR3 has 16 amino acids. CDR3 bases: TGCGCCAGCAGCCAAGACCTCGGCGGAACTAACTATGGCTACACCTTC. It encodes CASSQDLGGTNYGYTF.

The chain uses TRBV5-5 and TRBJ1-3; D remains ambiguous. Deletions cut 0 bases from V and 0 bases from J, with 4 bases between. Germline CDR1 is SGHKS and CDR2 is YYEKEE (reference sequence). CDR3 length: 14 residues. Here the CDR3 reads CASSLDTSGNTIYF. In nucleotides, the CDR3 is TGTGCCAGCAGCTTGGACACCTCTGGAAACACCATATATTTT.

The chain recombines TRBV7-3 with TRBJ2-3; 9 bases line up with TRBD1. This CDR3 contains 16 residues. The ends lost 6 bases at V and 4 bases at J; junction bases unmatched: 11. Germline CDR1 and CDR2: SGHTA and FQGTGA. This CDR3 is CASSSEPGQGSDTQYF. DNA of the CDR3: TGTGCCAGCAGTTCGGAGCCTGGACAGGGGTCAGATACGCAGTATTTT.

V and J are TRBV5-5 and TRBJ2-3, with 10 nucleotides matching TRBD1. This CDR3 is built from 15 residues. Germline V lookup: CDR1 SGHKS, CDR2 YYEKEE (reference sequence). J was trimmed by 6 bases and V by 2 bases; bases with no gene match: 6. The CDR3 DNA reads TGTGCCAGCAGCTTTGGGACAGGGGTCTATGATACGCAGTATTTT. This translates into CASSFGTGVYDTQYF.

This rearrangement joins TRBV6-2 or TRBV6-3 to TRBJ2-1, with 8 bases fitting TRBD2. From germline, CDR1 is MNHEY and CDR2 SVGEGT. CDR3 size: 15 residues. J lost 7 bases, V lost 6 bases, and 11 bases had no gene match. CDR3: CASSTPRGGRNEQFF. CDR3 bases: TGTGCCAGCAGCACCCCCCGGGGGGGGCGGAATGAGCAGTTCTTC.

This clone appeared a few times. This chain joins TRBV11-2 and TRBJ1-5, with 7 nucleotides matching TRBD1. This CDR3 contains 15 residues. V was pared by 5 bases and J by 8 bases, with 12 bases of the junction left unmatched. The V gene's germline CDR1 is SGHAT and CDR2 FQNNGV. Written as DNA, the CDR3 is TGTGCCAGCAGCCTTCGACAGGGACCTTTGGAGCCCCAGCATTTT. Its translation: CASSLRQGPLEPQHF.

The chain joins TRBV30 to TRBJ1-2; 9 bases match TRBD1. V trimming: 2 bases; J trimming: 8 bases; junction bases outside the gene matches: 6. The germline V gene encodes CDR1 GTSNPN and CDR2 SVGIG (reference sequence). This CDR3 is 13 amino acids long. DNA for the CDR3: TGTGCCTGGAGTCTAAAGACAGGGGGAGGCTACACCTTC. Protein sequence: CAWSLKTGGGYTF.